The 30 T cell receptor beta chains listed next were all sequenced from one sample in a study of Graves' ophthalmopathy and Graves' hyperthyroidism. RNA transcripts yielded amplified TCR beta CDR3 regions. Second-round multiplex PCR followed a first-round RT-PCR using HTBI primers. TCRdb analysed the multiplex PCR reads with MiXCR anew, one entry per CDR3 protein. The sample yields hundreds of thousands of distinct CDR3 sequences, around 15% seen once. The sequenced sample consisted of blood. The receptors here all came from a woman younger than 45 with Graves' ophthalmopathy.

This clonotype was recorded many times. This chain links TRBV5-1 with TRBJ2-2; TRBD2 aligns across 9 bases. This CDR3 is 16 amino acids long. V was clipped by 7 bases and J by 5 bases; unmatched bases: 12. CDR1 is SGHRS, CDR2 YFSETQ, per germline. The CDR3 reads CASRAAGTSRTGELFF. The DNA of the CDR3 is TGCGCCAGCCGCGCAGCCGGGACTAGCAGGACCGGGGAGCTGTTTTTT.

This clonotype was picked up many times. The V call is TRBV6-5, the J call TRBJ2-5, with D unresolved. Trimming pared 2 bases from V and 5 bases from J, leaving 15 bases between. The CDR3 loop spans 15 amino acids. CDR1 and CDR2 from the germline V gene are MNHEY and SVGAGI. CDR3 residues: CASSYRQWARETQYF. The DNA of the CDR3 is TGTGCCAGCAGTTACCGTCAGTGGGCACGGGAGACCCAGTACTTC.

This clonotype appeared many times. This chain connects TRBV28 to TRBJ2-5, with 8 bases fitting TRBD1. The V segment lost 6 bases and the J segment 2 bases; nucleotides outside the gene matches: 8. The CDR3 spans 15 residues. Per germline, CDR1 MDHEN and CDR2 SYDVKM. The CDR3 sequence: CASSKDRGLQETQYF. For the CDR3, the DNA is TGTGCCAGCAGCAAAGACAGGGGCCTACAAGAGACCCAGTACTTC.

This clonotype was picked up many times. The rearrangement uses TRBV5-1 and TRBJ1-1; a possible D gene is TRBD1 (5 bases). The CDR3 loop spans 12 amino acids. CDR1 is SGHRS and CDR2 is YFSETQ in the germline V gene. Trimming cost V 5 bases and J 6 bases, with 11 bases left between them. The CDR3 reads CASRRDVAEAFF. As DNA, the CDR3 is TGCGCCAGCAGGCGGGACGTCGCTGAAGCTTTCTTT.

The chain joins TRBV29-1 to TRBJ2-4; D possibly corresponds to TRBD1 (6 bases). This CDR3 is 13 amino acids long. V was trimmed by 4 bases and J by 4 bases, leaving 11 bases between them. CDR1 and CDR2 (germline): SQVTM, ANQGSEA. CDR3 bases: TGCAGCGTTGGAGCACAGGGAAAAAACATTCAGTACTTC. This encodes CSVGAQGKNIQYF. The full variable domain, rest sourced from reference TRBV29-1 and TRBJ2-4, is SAVISQKPSRDICQRGTSLTIQCQVDSQVTMMFWYRQQPGQSLTLIATANQGSEATYESGFVIDKFPISRPNLTFSTLTVSNMSPEDSSIYLCSVGAQGKNIQYFGAGTRLSVL.

This clonotype was detected once. The final CDR3 position lacks the conserved phenylalanine or tryptophan, pointing to a likely read error. J is TRBJ1-2 and V is TRBV5-1, with TRBD1 matching 8 bases. Germline-derived CDR1 and CDR2 are SGHRS and YFSETQ. V shed 4 bases and J 7 bases; nucleotides not matched to a gene: 12. This CDR3 spans 15 amino acids. The CDR3 region is CASSLNGGQGSGYTV. In DNA, the CDR3 is TGCGCCAGCAGCCTGAATGGAGGACAGGGAAGTGGCTACACCGTC.

The rearrangement joins TRBV6-5 to TRBJ1-6; D might be TRBD1 (6 bases). CDR1 and CDR2 (germline): MNHEY, SVGAGI. The V end was cut by 1 base, the J end by 7 bases, with 8 bases between. This CDR3 is built from 14 residues. CDR3 DNA: TGTGCCAGCAGTTACTGGGGGCCCAATTCACCCCTCCACTTT. Translating gives CASSYWGPNSPLHF.

This clonotype was detected ten times or more. One end of the junction does not line up with germline, which may come from a read error. This chain uses TRBV12-5 with TRBJ2-4, with 12 bases identical to TRBD2. CDR3 length: 19 residues. CDR1 and CDR2 (germline): LGHNT, FRNRAP. The CDR3, as DNA: TGTGCTAGTGGTCTTATTCGACTAGCGGGAGCTCCGGAGGTAGACATTAAGTACTTC. It yields the protein CASGLIRLAGAPEVDIKYF.

In this sample, this clonotype turned up many times. In DNA, the CDR3 is TGTGCCAGCAGTTTACAACTCCCGGGGGGACAGACTTACTCTGGGGCCAACGTCCTGACTTTC. Translation gives CASSLQLPGGQTYSGANVLTF. This chain connects TRBV27 to TRBJ2-6, with D tentatively TRBD1 or TRBD2 (7 bases each). Germline V gene lookup returns CDR1 MNHEY and CDR2 SMNVEV (reference sequence). V was cut by 2 bases and J by 0 bases, with 23 bases left in between. This CDR3 contains 21 residues.

This clonotype was recorded at least ten times. A junction end diverges from the germline sequence, so it may reflect a read error. CDR3 loop: CASRKNSNRPQHF. The DNA of the CDR3 is TGTGCCAGCAGAAAAAATAGCAATCGGCCCCAGCATTTT. V and J are TRBV6-2 or TRBV6-3 and TRBJ1-5; D unresolved. Germline CDR1 and CDR2: MNHEY and SVGEGT. The length of the CDR3 is 13 residues.

There are many counts of this clonotype. The gene calls are TRBV30 and TRBJ2-7, with a weak D call TRBD2 (6 bases). V was trimmed by 0 bases and J by 6 bases, leaving 12 bases between them. CDR1 is GTSNPN and CDR2 is SVGIG in the germline V gene (reference sequence). CDR3 length equals 13 residues. The CDR3 DNA reads TGTGCCTGGAGTGTGGGCAGGGACTCCGAGCAGTACTTC. This translates into CAWSVGRDSEQYF.

V usage is TRBV2 and J usage is TRBJ2-7; D ambiguous. The CDR3 totals 14 residues. V was cut by 8 bases and J by 1 base, with 15 bases left in between. Germline loops: CDR1 SNHLY, CDR2 FYNNEI. In DNA form, the CDR3 reads TGTGCCAGCCGTCATCGGCCACCTTCCTACGAGCAGTACGTC. Translation gives CASRHRPPSYEQYV.

The sample holds many counts of this clonotype. J is TRBJ1-1 and V is TRBV20-1; possibly TRBD1 for D (6 bases). Deletions cut 3 bases from V and 1 base from J, with 21 bases between. Germline assignment: CDR1 DFQATT and CDR2 SNEGSKA (reference sequence). The CDR3 covers 17 residues. The CDR3 DNA is TGCAGTGCTAGCACTGTCTCAGGGGATGTAAAGAACACTGAAGCTTTCTTT. The encoded protein is CSASTVSGDVKNTEAFF.

In regard to this clonotype: A much bigger clone sits one base away, suggesting this may be a read error. The genes are TRBV4-2 and TRBJ1-2; the D gene is possibly TRBD1 (5 bases). V was trimmed by 1 base and J by 4 bases, leaving 13 bases between them. The CDR3 has 15 amino acids. CDR1 and CDR2 from the germline V gene are LGHNA and YNFKEQ. Written as DNA, the CDR3 is TGTGCCAGCAGCCAAGGAGCCAGGGAACCCTATGGCTACACCTTC. This encodes CASSQGAREPYGYTF.

The sample holds many counts of this clonotype. The gene calls are TRBV28 and TRBJ1-1, with D possibly matching TRBD1 (5 bases). Germline values: CDR1 MDHEN, CDR2 SYDVKM. V was shortened by 5 bases and J by 5 bases, with 12 bases between the two germline ends. The CDR3 contains 13 residues. CDR3 DNA: TGTGCCAGCAGTCCCAGGGAGGAGACTGAAGCTTTCTTT. Its protein is CASSPREETEAFF.

This clonotype occurred many times. The chain couples TRBV20-1 to TRBJ2-7, with 9 bases matching TRBD2. The V and J ends lost 6 bases and 7 bases, in that order; junction bases with no gene match: 16. The CDR3 is 15 amino acids. Germline CDR1 reads DFQATT; CDR2 reads SNEGSKA (reference sequence). For the CDR3, the DNA is TGCAGTGCCAGGGGAAAGGTAGCGGGGGTGAGGGAGCAGTACTTC. Its protein is CSARGKVAGVREQYF.

The rearrangement links TRBV7-3 to TRBJ2-7; the match to TRBD1 covers 8 bases. The germline gives CDR1 SGHTA, CDR2 FQGTGA. Trimming removed 5 bases from V and 3 bases from J; junction bases left unmatched: 3. This CDR3 has 13 residues. DNA for the CDR3: TGTGCCAGCAGCACAGACAGGGGCTACGAGCAGTACTTC. Translation: CASSTDRGYEQYF.

This clonotype was seen ten or more times. The chain links TRBV7-2 to TRBJ2-7; D uncertain. The CDR3 has 11 amino acids. Germline CDR1 is SGHTA and CDR2 is FQGNSA. Between the trimmed V and J ends, which lost 6 bases and 1 base, there was a span of 4 bases. This CDR3 reads CASRTSYEQYF. The CDR3 DNA follows: TGTGCCAGCAGGACGTCCTACGAGCAGTACTTC.

This sequence joins TRBV11-2 and TRBJ2-5, with 15 bases fitting TRBD2. The CDR3 has 16 residues. V dropped 5 bases and J dropped 5; count of bases not matched to a gene: 6. CDR1 is SGHAT and CDR2 is FQNNGV in the germline V gene. The CDR3 here is CASSQGLAGGLETQYF. The CDR3 DNA is TGTGCCAGCAGCCAGGGACTAGCGGGGGGTTTGGAGACCCAGTACTTC.

This clonotype was picked up many times. The chain recombines TRBV7-3 with TRBJ2-6; TRBD2 aligns across 7 bases. J gave up 2 bases and V 1 base, and 8 bases lay outside the gene matches. The CDR3 covers 18 residues. CDR1 SGHTA and CDR2 FQGTGA come from the germline V gene. The CDR3 DNA is TGTGCCAGCAGCTTAAGCGGCGGGGGAGGGGCTGGGGCCAACGTCCTGACTTTC. This codes for CASSLSGGGGAGANVLTF.

The table lists this clonotype with many counts. The DNA for the CDR3 is TGTGCCAGCAGTCCCCGGGGGTTCAGCAATGGGAACACTGAAGCTTTCTTT. It codes for CASSPRGFSNGNTEAFF. The gene calls are TRBV28 and TRBJ1-1; perhaps TRBD1 as D (5 bases). Germline CDR1 is MDHEN and CDR2 is SYDVKM. This CDR3 region has 17 residues. Trimming took off 5 bases at V and 1 base at J, with 20 bases between the two ends.

There are many counts of this clonotype. This chain uses TRBV6-1 with TRBJ1-2; D may be TRBD1 (6 bases). The CDR3 sequence is 16 residues long. The V end was cut by 2 bases, the J end by 2 bases, with 15 bases between. The germline V gene encodes CDR1 MNHNS and CDR2 SASEGT. The CDR3 reads CASSENRGQKNYGYTF. The DNA of the CDR3 is TGTGCCAGCAGTGAAAATCGAGGACAGAAAAACTATGGCTACACCTTC.

There are a few counts of this clonotype. This may stem from a read error, because a much larger clone lies one nucleotide away. The J gene is TRBJ1-3, the V gene TRBV15; possibly TRBD1 for D (6 bases). This CDR3 is 16 amino acids long. Germline V lookup: CDR1 LNHNV, CDR2 YYDKDF (reference sequence). The CDR3 reads CATSRASGAAGNTICF. DNA for the CDR3: TGTGCCACCAGCAGAGCCTCGGGGGCGGCTGGAAACACCATATGTTTT.

With regard to this clonotype: Possible read error: a much larger clone is one base away. The CDR3 carries no conserved terminal phenylalanine or tryptophan, so it likely arises from a read error. The genes are TRBV28 and TRBJ1-1; maybe TRBD1 (6 bases). The CDR3 runs to 14 residues. CDR1 is MDHEN and CDR2 is SYDVKM in the germline V gene. Trimming removed 5 bases at V and 0 bases at J, with 10 bases between. The CDR3 here is CASSGGALNTEAFY. CDR3 DNA sequence: TGTGCCAGCAGTGGGGGGGCGTTGAACACTGAAGCTTTCTAT.

This clonotype was recorded many times. The V gene is TRBV6-2 or TRBV6-3, the J gene TRBJ1-2; the D is unclear. The germline V gene encodes CDR1 MNHEY and CDR2 SVGEGT. V shed 2 bases and J shed 3 bases, with 4 bases lying between them. The CDR3 sequence is 12 residues long. The CDR3 sequence: CASSYRDYGYTF. CDR3 in DNA: TGTGCCAGCAGTTACAGGGACTATGGCTACACCTTC.

Many counts were recorded for this clonotype. This rearrangement joins TRBV18 to TRBJ2-5; D is possibly TRBD2 (5 bases). Trimming pared 6 bases from V and 2 bases from J, leaving 13 bases between. The CDR3 contains 14 residues. Germline lookup yields CDR1 KGHSH and CDR2 LQKENI. The DNA for the CDR3 is TGTGCCAGCTCTTCAGGACTGGAGCAAGAGACCCAGTACTTC. Its protein product is CASSSGLEQETQYF.

This clonotype was recorded many times. J is TRBJ2-2 and V is TRBV6-2 or TRBV6-3, with 10 nucleotides matching TRBD2. The J segment lost 3 bases and the V segment lost 6 bases, leaving 10 bases of the junction unmatched. Germline V lookup: CDR1 MNHEY, CDR2 SVGEGT. CDR3 length: 17 residues. The DNA of the CDR3 is TGTGCCAGCAGCCCCCCCGGACTAGCGGTGTACACCGGGGAGCTGTTTTTT. This sequence encodes CASSPPGLAVYTGELFF.

In this sample, this clonotype turned up many times. V is TRBV2 and J is TRBJ2-1; D tentatively reads TRBD1 or TRBD2 (5 bases each). V was shortened by 2 bases and J by 7 bases, with 15 bases between the two germline ends. The germline V gene encodes CDR1 SNHLY and CDR2 FYNNEI. The CDR3 is 15 amino acids. The CDR3 reads CASSERGGLMNEQFF. CDR3 bases: TGTGCCAGCAGTGAAAGGGGCGGGTTGATGAATGAGCAGTTCTTC.

This clonotype was picked up many times. J is TRBJ1-2 and V is TRBV6-1; 7 bases are a match to TRBD1. Germline V gene data show CDR1 as MNHNS and CDR2 as SASEGT. V lost 8 bases to trimming and J lost 2 bases; unmatched junction nucleotides: 11. The CDR3 is 15 amino acids. The CDR3 nucleotides are TGTGCCAGCGGACCCCGACAGGGAGGCAACTATGGCTACACCTTC. It is translated as CASGPRQGGNYGYTF.

The V gene is TRBV28, the J gene TRBJ2-7, with D tentatively TRBD1 or TRBD2 (5 bases each). Trimming took 6 bases from V and 1 from J, leaving 13 bases between them. Germline CDR1 reads MDHEN; CDR2 reads SYDVKM. The CDR3 consists of 14 residues. The CDR3 nucleotides are TGTGCCAGCAGCCGAGGGGACCGTTCCTACGAGCAGTACTTC. Residues: CASSRGDRSYEQYF. Supplemented by reference TRBV28 and TRBJ2-7, the full variable domain reads DVKVTQSSRYLVKRTGEKVFLECVQDMDHENMFWYRQDPGLGLRLIYFSYDVKMKEKGDIPEGYSVSREKKERFSLILESASTNQTSMYLCASSRGDRSYEQYFGPGTRLTVT.